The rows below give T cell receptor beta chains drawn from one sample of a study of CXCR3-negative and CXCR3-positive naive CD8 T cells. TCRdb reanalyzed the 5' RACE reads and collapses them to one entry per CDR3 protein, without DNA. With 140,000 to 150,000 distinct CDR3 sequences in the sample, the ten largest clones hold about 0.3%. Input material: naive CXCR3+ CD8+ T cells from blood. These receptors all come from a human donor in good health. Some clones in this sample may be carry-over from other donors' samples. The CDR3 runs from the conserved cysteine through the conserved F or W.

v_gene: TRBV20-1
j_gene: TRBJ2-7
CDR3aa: CSGLGLSYEQYF

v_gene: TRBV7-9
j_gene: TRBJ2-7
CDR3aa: CASSSEAEQYF

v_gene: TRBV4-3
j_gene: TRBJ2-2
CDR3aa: CASSQEAGVVAGELFF

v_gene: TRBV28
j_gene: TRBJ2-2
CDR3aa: CASSLGGRELFF

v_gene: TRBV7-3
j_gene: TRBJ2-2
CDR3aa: CASSPLGGNTGELFF

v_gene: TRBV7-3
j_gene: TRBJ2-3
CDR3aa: CASSLTGVGDTQYF

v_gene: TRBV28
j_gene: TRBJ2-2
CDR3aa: CASSFWAGTTTGELFF

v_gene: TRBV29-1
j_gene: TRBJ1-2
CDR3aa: CSVTGGGVPNYGYTF

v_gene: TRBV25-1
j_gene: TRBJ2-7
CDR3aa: CASSEGGGYEQYF

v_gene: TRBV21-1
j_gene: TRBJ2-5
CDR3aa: CASSPRLFGTGGETQYF

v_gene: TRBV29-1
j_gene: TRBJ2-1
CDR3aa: CSALRSNEQFF

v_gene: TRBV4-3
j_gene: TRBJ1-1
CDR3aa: CASSYGRGNTEAFF